The 23 T cell receptor beta chains below come from one sample, sequenced in a study of blood T cell repertoires in COVID-19. The data were produced by immunoSEQ multiplex PCR, yet TCRdb's version contains in-frame clones alone and is incomplete. Of some 220,000 clones in the sample, roughly 88% are singletons; the top ten hold about 10%. The material sequenced was peripheral blood. These receptors originate from a man aged 50 to 60 with active or convalescent COVID-19.

In DNA form, the CDR3 reads TGTGCCAGCAGCGCGGACAGTCTTTTTGGCGGGGAGCTGTTTTTT. Protein sequence: CASSADSLFGGELFF. The V gene is TRBV7-9, the J gene TRBJ2-2; a possible D gene is TRBD1 (6 bases). V lost 5 bases and J lost 7, with 17 bases in between. The CDR3 spans 15 residues. Germline V gene lookup returns CDR1 SEHNR and CDR2 FQNEAQ (reference sequence).

This chain joins TRBV5-1 and TRBJ2-1, with 10 bases fitting TRBD1. CDR3 size: 16 residues. Germline CDR1 is SGHRS and CDR2 is YFSETQ. The V segment lost 1 base and the J segment 5 bases; nucleotides outside the gene matches: 6. CDR3 residues: CASSLLPGQGNNEQFF. DNA of the CDR3: TGCGCCAGCAGCTTGCTGCCGGGACAGGGGAACAATGAGCAGTTCTTC.

The J gene is TRBJ1-2, the V gene TRBV10-3; D uncertain. The ends were cut back, 5 bases at V and 3 bases at J, with 7 bases in the middle. This CDR3 has 12 residues. Germline V gene sequence: CDR1 ENHRY, CDR2 SYGVKD. In DNA form, the CDR3 reads TGTGCCATCAGTATCTCGGACTATGGCTACACCTTC. This translates into CAISISDYGYTF.

This chain joins TRBV28 and TRBJ2-7; D gene unclear. Germline CDR1 reads MDHEN; CDR2 reads SYDVKM. V lost 5 bases, J lost 3 bases, and 14 bases lay in between. The CDR3 is made up of 14 amino acids. As DNA, the CDR3 is TGTGCCAGCAGTCCCCCGGGTTGGTTCTACGAGCAGTACTTC. Translated, it gives CASSPPGWFYEQYF.

This clone came up once. This chain links TRBV28 with TRBJ1-6; possible D gene TRBD1, 5 bases. V was clipped by 8 bases and J by 8 bases, with 16 bases between them. The germline CDR1 and CDR2 sequences are MDHEN and SYDVKM. CDR3 size: 14 residues. The DNA for the CDR3 is TGTGCCAGCGGACTACCGGGGGAGGATTCACCCCTCCACTTT. Its protein product is CASGLPGEDSPLHF.

The chain uses TRBV6-6 and TRBJ1-2; the D is unclear. This CDR3 is 15 amino acids long. V gave up 2 bases and J gave up 3 bases, with 13 bases separating them. Germline V gene data show CDR1 as MNHNY and CDR2 as SVGAGI (reference sequence). CDR3 loop: CASSYPGEGHYGYTF. The DNA for the CDR3 is TGTGCCAGCAGTTACCCCGGGGAAGGGCACTATGGCTACACCTTC.

V gene TRBV28 combines with J gene TRBJ1-4; tentative D call: TRBD1 (5 bases). The ends were cut back, 6 bases at V and 8 bases at J, with 13 bases in the middle. The CDR3 has 13 residues. The germline gives CDR1 MDHEN, CDR2 SYDVKM. The chain's CDR3 is CASRPGFREKLFF. Written as DNA, the CDR3 is TGTGCCAGCAGGCCAGGGTTCCGAGAAAAACTGTTTTTT.

The CDR3 DNA sequence: TGTGCCAGCAGCTTAGTAAGGACAGATACCTACAATGAGCAGTTCTTC. Translating it yields CASSLVRTDTYNEQFF. The chain links TRBV7-9 to TRBJ2-1, with TRBD1 as a possible D gene (6 bases). The CDR3 extends over 16 amino acids. V was cut by 1 base and J by 2 bases, with 12 bases left in between. Germline assignment: CDR1 SEHNR and CDR2 FQNEAQ (reference sequence).

In nucleotides, the CDR3 is TGTGCCAGCAGCCTATTACTAGCGGGAGACGTGAAGCAGTACTTC. Translating gives CASSLLLAGDVKQYF. This chain connects TRBV3-1 (or the pseudogene TRBV3-2) to TRBJ2-7; 11 nucleotides match TRBD2. The length of the CDR3 is 15 residues. Unmatched junction bases numbered 10, after V lost 4 bases and J lost 8 bases. Per the germline V gene, CDR1 is LGHDT and CDR2 is YNNKEL (reference sequence).

The V and J genes are TRBV7-2 and TRBJ2-7; 8 positions match TRBD1. The V gene end was trimmed by 3 bases and the J gene end by 0 bases; junction bases not matched to a gene: 4. The CDR3 is 15 residues long. Germline loops: CDR1 SGHTA, CDR2 FQGNSA. The CDR3 reads CASSFPGGISYEQYF. The CDR3 region has the DNA TGTGCCAGCAGCTTTCCAGGGGGCATCTCCTACGAGCAGTACTTC.

This clone has more than one count but fewer than ten. V gene TRBV5-1 combines with J gene TRBJ1-6; possibly TRBD1 for D (5 bases). V was clipped by 5 bases and J by 8 bases, with 11 bases between them. This CDR3 spans 13 amino acids. Germline CDR1 is SGHRS and CDR2 is YFSETQ. CDR3 in DNA: TGCGCCAGCAGTAACCAGGGCGATTCACCCCTCCACTTT. Protein product: CASSNQGDSPLHF.

This clone was detected a few times. V gene TRBV28 combines with J gene TRBJ1-5; weak D call: TRBD1 (6 bases). Germline assignment: CDR1 MDHEN and CDR2 SYDVKM. V was shortened by 2 bases and J by 6 bases, with 20 bases between the two germline ends. The CDR3 has 17 amino acids. DNA for the CDR3: TGTGCCAGCAGTTTAGGGGGGGGGCAGGGAGCGGTTCAGCCCCAGCATTTT. As protein: CASSLGGGQGAVQPQHF.

The rearrangement joins TRBV7-8 to TRBJ2-1; perhaps TRBD2 as D (6 bases). The CDR3 extends over 15 amino acids. Germline CDR1 SGHVS, CDR2 FQNEAQ. The V gene lost 5 bases and the J gene lost 2 bases, with 13 bases spanning the gap. The CDR3 spells CASSPQGLPYNEQFF. CDR3 nucleotide sequence: TGTGCCAGCAGCCCCCAGGGACTCCCCTACAATGAGCAGTTCTTC.

The chain joins TRBV5-4 to TRBJ1-4, with a weak D call TRBD1 (6 bases). This CDR3 has 13 residues. Germline V gene data show CDR1 as SGHNT and CDR2 as YYREEE (reference sequence). Trimming removed 0 bases from V and 10 bases from J, with 10 bases in between. The CDR3 nucleotides are TGTGCCAGCAGCTTGGAACAGGGTGCAAAACTGTTTTTT. Its protein is CASSLEQGAKLFF.

The genes are TRBV4-2 and TRBJ2-5, with 10 bases matching TRBD2. Germline values: CDR1 LGHNA, CDR2 YNFKEQ. The CDR3 has 18 amino acids. V gave up 4 bases and J gave up 0 bases; unmatched junction bases: 11. The CDR3 region is CASSRGPPSGGDQETQYF. The CDR3 DNA reads TGTGCCAGCAGCCGAGGGCCCCCTAGCGGGGGCGACCAAGAGACCCAGTACTTC.

The chain recombines TRBV7-2 with TRBJ2-2; D not resolved. V lost 6 bases to trimming and J lost 5 bases, with 10 bases between them. From germline, CDR1 is SGHTA and CDR2 FQGNSA. The CDR3 is 13 residues long. The CDR3 DNA follows: TGTGCCAGCAGACCCCGCGCGACCGGGGAGCTGTTTTTT. It encodes CASRPRATGELFF.

This clone was detected a few times. The chain recombines TRBV3-1 (or the pseudogene TRBV3-2) with TRBJ1-2; TRBD1 matches 7 bases. With 6 bases clipped from V and 7 bases from J, the junction kept 2 bases outside the gene matches. The CDR3 extends over 11 amino acids. The germline gives CDR1 LGHDT, CDR2 YNNKEL (reference sequence). CDR3 sequence (DNA): TGTGCCAGCAGTCACAGGGGTGGCTACACCTTC. Amino acid sequence: CASSHRGGYTF.

The chain is built from TRBV7-3 and TRBJ2-3, with 7 bases matching TRBD2. Germline trimming cut 3 bases from V and 5 bases from J; bases unmatched to any gene: 8. Looked up from germline, CDR1 is SGHTA and CDR2 is FQGTGA. CDR3 length: 15 amino acids. CDR3 amino acids: CASSFLAERGDTQYF. Here the CDR3 DNA reads TGTGCCAGCAGCTTCCTAGCGGAGAGGGGAGATACGCAGTATTTT.

The CDR3 sequence is CASSLATRGALDTQYF. The CDR3, as DNA: TGTGCCAGCAGCTTAGCGACCCGGGGGGCCCTAGATACGCAGTATTTT. This rearrangement joins TRBV7-8 to TRBJ2-3; D might be TRBD2 (7 bases). V dropped 0 bases and J dropped 5 bases, with 15 bases sitting between them. CDR3 size: 16 residues. The V gene's germline CDR1 is SGHVS and CDR2 FQNEAQ.

The chain joins TRBV6-1 to TRBJ2-3, with a weak D call TRBD1 (6 bases). With 2 bases removed from V and 2 bases from J, the gap between germline ends came to 14 bases. The length of the CDR3 is 16 residues. CDR1 MNHNS and CDR2 SASEGT come from the germline V gene. The chain's CDR3 is CASSEIWQGNTDTQYF. The CDR3 DNA sequence: TGTGCCAGCAGTGAAATTTGGCAGGGGAACACAGATACGCAGTATTTT.

The CDR3 sequence is CASTQGNSYEQYF. In DNA, the CDR3 is TGTGCCAGCACTCAGGGGAACTCCTACGAGCAGTACTTC. The chain carries TRBV7-2 and TRBJ2-7; the D gene is possibly TRBD1 (6 bases). Germline V lookup: CDR1 SGHTA, CDR2 FQGNSA. The CDR3 contains 13 residues. V was trimmed by 7 bases and J by 0 bases, leaving 10 bases between them.

The chain employs TRBV29-1 and TRBJ2-2; no firm D call. Per germline, CDR1 SQVTM and CDR2 ANQGSEA. V was shortened by 5 bases and J by 1 base, with 8 bases between the two germline ends. There are 13 residues in the CDR3. As DNA, the CDR3 is TGCAGCGTTAAAGTAATGAACACCGGGGAGCTGTTTTTT. Translated: CSVKVMNTGELFF.

The genes are TRBV7-2 and TRBJ2-1; tentative D call: TRBD2 (5 bases). V was shortened by 3 bases and J by 15 bases, with 27 bases between the two germline ends. Germline loops: CDR1 SGHTA, CDR2 FQGNSA. The CDR3 length is 16 residues. The CDR3 sequence is CASSFLHSVADPWGFF. CDR3 in DNA: TGTGCCAGCAGCTTTCTACATAGCGTGGCCGACCCGTGGGGGTTCTTC. The entire variable domain, with the rest obtained from reference TRBV7-2 and TRBJ2-1, is as follows: GAGVSQSPSNKVTEKGKDVELRCDPISGHTALYWYRQSLGQGLEFLIYFQGNSAPDKSGLPSDRFSAERTGGSVSTLTIQRTQQEDSAVYLCASSFLHSVADPWGFFGPGTRLTVL.